The 10 T cell receptor beta chains listed next were all sequenced from one sample in a study of shared clonotypes between healthy human individuals. Data came from immunoSEQ multiplex PCR; TCRdb stores just in-frame clones and leaves some out. The table includes over 850,000 clones, 78% detected once. The specimen was memory CD4+ T cells from PBMCs. The subset is: CD45RA-negative fraction. The receptors originated from a man between 18 and 29 years old in good health. Some clones in this sample may be carry-over from other donors' samples.

This clone is a singleton in its sample. CDR3 DNA: TGTGCCAGCAGCACCGGGACAGGGGTCCGCGAGCAGTACTTC. Its protein is CASSTGTGVREQYF. The rearrangement links TRBV28 to TRBJ2-7, with TRBD1 matching over 10 bases. J was trimmed by 6 bases and V by 6 bases; bases with no gene match: 8. The CDR3 consists of 14 residues. Germline values: CDR1 MDHEN, CDR2 SYDVKM.

The V gene is TRBV18, the J gene TRBJ2-7, with D possibly matching TRBD1 (6 bases). The V and J ends lost 5 bases and 3 bases respectively, with 17 bases between them. Per germline, CDR1 KGHSH and CDR2 LQKENI. This CDR3 has 15 residues. CDR3: CASSLAGVGLYEQYF. CDR3 DNA sequence: TGTGCCAGCTCATTAGCAGGGGTCGGGCTCTACGAGCAGTACTTC.

The chain carries TRBV30 and TRBJ2-4, with TRBD1 identical over 7 bases. The CDR3 totals 15 residues. The J segment lost 0 bases and the V segment lost 5 bases, leaving 7 bases of the junction unmatched. Germline V CDR1 and CDR2: GTSNPN, SVGIG (reference sequence). The CDR3 bases are TGTGCCTGGGGTAGGACAGGCTTAGCCAAAAACATTCAGTACTTC. Translated, it gives CAWGRTGLAKNIQYF.

The chain carries TRBV7-9 and TRBJ2-3, with 9 bases that match TRBD2. This CDR3 spans 14 amino acids. Per germline, CDR1 SEHNR and CDR2 FQNEAQ (reference sequence). Losses at the gene ends were 8 bases for V and 2 bases for J; bases not matched to a gene: 5. The CDR3 nucleotides read TGTGCCAGCCTGGCGGGAGGGGCCACAGATACGCAGTATTTT. It translates to CASLAGGATDTQYF.

As DNA, the CDR3 is TGTGCCAGCAGGATACAGACAGGCACTGAAGCTTTCTTT. This translates into CASRIQTGTEAFF. The V and J genes are TRBV5-6 and TRBJ1-1, with TRBD1 as a possible D gene (6 bases). The germline CDR1 and CDR2 sequences are SGHDT and YYEEEE. The CDR3 runs to 13 residues. Trimming took off 5 bases at V and 4 bases at J, with 12 bases between the two ends.

This clone was observed a handful of times. The rearrangement links TRBV2 to TRBJ1-3; D may be TRBD1 (6 bases). This CDR3 has 12 residues. The germline gives CDR1 SNHLY, CDR2 FYNNEI. Trimming took 5 bases from V and 10 from J, leaving 12 bases between them. The DNA for the CDR3 is TGTGCCAGCAGTCGGACAGCCGGTACCATATATTTT. Its protein product is CASSRTAGTIYF.

The chain links TRBV9 to TRBJ2-7; TRBD2 matches at 8 bases. The length of the CDR3 is 14 residues. The V and J ends lost 3 bases and 1 base, in that order; junction bases with no gene match: 3. Per the germline V gene, CDR1 is SGDLS and CDR2 is YYNGEE. CDR3 sequence reads: CASSAGTRSYEQYF. For the CDR3, the DNA is TGTGCCAGCAGCGCCGGGACTAGATCCTACGAGCAGTACTTC.

This rearrangement joins TRBV6-1 to TRBJ2-7; possible D gene TRBD1, 5 bases. The V gene lost 6 bases and the J gene lost 5 bases, with 20 bases spanning the gap. CDR1 MNHNS and CDR2 SASEGT come from the germline V gene. This CDR3 comprises 15 residues. CDR3 nucleotides: TGTGCCAGCAGGGGCCGTAGGGGCAGTTTAGACGAGCAGTACTTC. Translation gives CASRGRRGSLDEQYF.

The CDR3 loop is CASSGGVSSYNEQFF. The CDR3 nucleotides are TGCGCCAGTAGCGGGGGGGTTAGCTCCTACAATGAGCAGTTCTTC. V and J are TRBV4-3 and TRBJ2-1, with 11 positions matching TRBD2. The CDR3 totals 15 residues. Germline V lookup: CDR1 LGHNA, CDR2 YSLEER. V was pared by 9 bases and J by 0 bases, with 4 bases of the junction left unmatched.

This chain joins TRBV27 and TRBJ1-6, with D hard to call. This CDR3 has 15 amino acids. In germline, CDR1 is MNHEY, CDR2 SMNVEV (reference sequence). With 3 bases removed from V and 8 bases from J, the gap between germline ends came to 14 bases. The CDR3 is CASSFRSTLDSPLHF. Here the CDR3 DNA reads TGTGCCAGCAGTTTCCGATCGACGTTGGATTCACCCCTCCACTTT.